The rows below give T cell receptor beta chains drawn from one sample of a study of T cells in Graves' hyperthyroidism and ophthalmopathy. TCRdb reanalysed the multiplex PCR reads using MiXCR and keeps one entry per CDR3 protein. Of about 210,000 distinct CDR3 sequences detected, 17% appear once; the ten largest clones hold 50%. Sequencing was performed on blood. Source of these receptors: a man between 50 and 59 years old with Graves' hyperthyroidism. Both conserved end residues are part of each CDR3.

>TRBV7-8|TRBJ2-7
CASSLDGTSGNYEQYF
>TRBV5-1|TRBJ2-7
CASSPGRGSYEQYF
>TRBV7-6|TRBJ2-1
CASSPLSSSEQFF
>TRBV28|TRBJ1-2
CASSPLVRNYGYTF
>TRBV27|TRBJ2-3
CASSFSGPTINTQYF
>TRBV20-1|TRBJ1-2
CSAQSRTLLEKRTF
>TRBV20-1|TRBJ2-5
CSARVGQGIGETQYF
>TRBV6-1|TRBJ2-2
CASSPPANTGELFF
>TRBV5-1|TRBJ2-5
CASSLANSGGAETQYF
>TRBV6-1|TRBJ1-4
CASSDRRRIEKLFF
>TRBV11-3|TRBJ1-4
CASSLNPGTGEKLFF
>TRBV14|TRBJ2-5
CASSQDWAVGTQYF
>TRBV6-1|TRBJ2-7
CASGTLSGGPYEQYF
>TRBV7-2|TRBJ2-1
CASSLDSGPYNEQFF
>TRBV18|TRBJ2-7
CASSPTVQGTQEQYF
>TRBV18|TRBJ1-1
CASSPPSGLNTEAFF
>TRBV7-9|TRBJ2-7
CASSQGGISYEQYF
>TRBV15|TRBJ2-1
CATNRLAGGPSGNEQFF
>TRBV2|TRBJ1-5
CASSAGSFSNQPQHF
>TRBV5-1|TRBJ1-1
CASSLGTGNTEAFF
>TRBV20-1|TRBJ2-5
CSARKGMETQYF
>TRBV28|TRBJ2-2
CASSLSGRTNTGELFF
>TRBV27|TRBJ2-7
CASSFGQAITYEQYF
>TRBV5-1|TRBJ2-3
CASSLMGGRSTDTQYF
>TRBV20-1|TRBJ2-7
CSAKSGTHYEQYF
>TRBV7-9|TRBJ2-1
CASSLWPRGSDNEQFF
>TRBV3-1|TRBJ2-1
CASSQKLAVYNEQFF
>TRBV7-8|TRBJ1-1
CASSLGAGWNTEAFF
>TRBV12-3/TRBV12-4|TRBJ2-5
CASSASGSQTQYF
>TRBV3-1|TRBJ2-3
CASSQDPTLNTQYF
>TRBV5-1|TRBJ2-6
CASSPMGANVLTF
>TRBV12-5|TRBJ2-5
CASGLVPEGVRLQETQYF
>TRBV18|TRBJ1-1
CASSPSGTLATEAFF
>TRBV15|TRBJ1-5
CATSMAGTGFQPQHF
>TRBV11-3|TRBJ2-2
CASSTWGAGELFF
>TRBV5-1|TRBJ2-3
CASSSGLAGVGDTQYF
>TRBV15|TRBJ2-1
CATSRVTHNEQFF
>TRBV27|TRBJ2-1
CASSTHRGGNEQFF
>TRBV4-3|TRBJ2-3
CASSLRQGSTQYF
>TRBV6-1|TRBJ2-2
CASSELATGELFF
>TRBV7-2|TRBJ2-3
CASSLAGNPTDTQYF
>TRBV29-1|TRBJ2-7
CSVWTAYEQYF
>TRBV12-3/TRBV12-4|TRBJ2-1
CASNQGLAGYNEQFF
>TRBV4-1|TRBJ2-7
CASSHLFDRGRRQYF
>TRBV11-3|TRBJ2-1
CASSLEKDRQFF
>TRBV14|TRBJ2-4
CASSQIGEGGNIQYF
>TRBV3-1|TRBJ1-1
CASRYGLMSTEAFF
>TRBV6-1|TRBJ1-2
CASRRQGGNYGYTF
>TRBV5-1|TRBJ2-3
CASTREVRGTDTQYF
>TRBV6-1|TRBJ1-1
CASSYRDSREAFF
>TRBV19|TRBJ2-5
CASSSGQRGLLQETQYF